One T cell receptor beta chain is described in this entry. Its antigen is not identified. This sample is part of a study of T cells in localized non-small cell lung cancer. Sequencing used immunoSEQ multiplex PCR; TCRdb keeps in-frame clones, though not all of them. The sample carries some 13,000 clones, around four fifths recorded once. Trimming took 6 bases from V and 1 from J, leaving 6 bases between them. The CDR3 runs 12 residues. The germline V gene has CDR1 KGHSH and CDR2 LQKENI. Study-wide points: Of the top 100 tumor clones, median around 60 were in adjacent lung, approximately 29 among its top 100.

The sample was peripheral blood, taken before any cancer treatment. This sequence originates from a male donor older than 55 with stage I lung adenocarcinoma. The chain has TRBV18 and TRBJ1-1; no clear D gene. CDR3 bases: TGTGCCAGCTCGCTCAGGAACACTGAAGCTTTCTTT. Residues: CASSLRNTEAFF. The variable domain in full, with the rest retrieved from reference TRBV18 and TRBJ1-1, is NAGVMQNPRHLVRRRGQEARLRCSPMKGHSHVYWYRQLPEEGLKFMVYLQKENIIDESGMPKERFSAEFPKEGPSILRIQQVVRGDSAAYFCASSLRNTEAFFGQGTRLTVV.